Included here is one TCR beta chain sequence, with context. These data originate in a study of control samples from healthy donors and cancer patients. Sequencing used immunoSEQ multiplex PCR; TCRdb keeps in-frame clones, though not all of them. The sample lists fewer than 90,000 clones; 94% were seen once. Trimming pared 6 bases from V and 4 bases from J, leaving 10 bases between. Per the germline V gene, CDR1 is MNHEY and CDR2 is SMNVEV (reference sequence). This CDR3 spans 14 amino acids. V gene TRBV27 combines with J gene TRBJ1-6, with D unresolved. The sequencing input was blood. The clonotype was recovered from a woman aged 40 to 55 in good health. The CDR3 reads CASSLAGYNSPLHF. The CDR3 DNA follows: TGTGCCAGCAGCCTGGCAGGATATAATTCACCCCTCCACTTT.